This T cell receptor (beta chain) appears in the sequencing data of a study of blood T cell repertoires in COVID-19. TCRdb's copy holds only in-frame clones and misses some; the assay was immunoSEQ multiplex PCR. This table has under 250,000 clones, about 84% appearing once. The germline V gene has CDR1 SGHRS and CDR2 YFSETQ. The CDR3 runs 16 residues. V was pared by 4 bases and J by 1 base, with 16 bases between. This receptor was taken from an elderly woman with acute or convalescent COVID-19. The gene calls are TRBV5-1 and TRBJ2-3; possible D gene TRBD2, 6 bases. Sequencing used peripheral blood. CDR3 residues: CASSRGGGDGTDTQYF. DNA of the CDR3: TGCGCCAGCAGCCGGGGCGGAGGGGATGGCACAGATACGCAGTATTTT. The full variable domain, rest sourced from reference TRBV5-1 and TRBJ2-3, is KAGVTQTPRYLIKTRGQQVTLSCSPISGHRSVSWYQQTPGQGLQFLFEYFSETQRNKGNFPGRFSGRQFSNSRSEMNVSTLELGDSALYLCASSRGGGDGTDTQYFGPGTRLTVL.